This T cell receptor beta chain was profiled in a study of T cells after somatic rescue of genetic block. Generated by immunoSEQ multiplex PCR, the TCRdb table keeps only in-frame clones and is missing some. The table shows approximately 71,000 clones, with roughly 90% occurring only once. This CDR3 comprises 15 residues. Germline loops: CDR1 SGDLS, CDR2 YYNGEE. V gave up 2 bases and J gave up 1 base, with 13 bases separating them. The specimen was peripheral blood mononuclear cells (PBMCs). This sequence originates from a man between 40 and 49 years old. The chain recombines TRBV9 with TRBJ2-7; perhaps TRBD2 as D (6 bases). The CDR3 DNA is TGTGCCAGCAGCGTTGGGGACTCTGATTCCTACGAGCAGTACTTC. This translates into CASSVGDSDSYEQYF.